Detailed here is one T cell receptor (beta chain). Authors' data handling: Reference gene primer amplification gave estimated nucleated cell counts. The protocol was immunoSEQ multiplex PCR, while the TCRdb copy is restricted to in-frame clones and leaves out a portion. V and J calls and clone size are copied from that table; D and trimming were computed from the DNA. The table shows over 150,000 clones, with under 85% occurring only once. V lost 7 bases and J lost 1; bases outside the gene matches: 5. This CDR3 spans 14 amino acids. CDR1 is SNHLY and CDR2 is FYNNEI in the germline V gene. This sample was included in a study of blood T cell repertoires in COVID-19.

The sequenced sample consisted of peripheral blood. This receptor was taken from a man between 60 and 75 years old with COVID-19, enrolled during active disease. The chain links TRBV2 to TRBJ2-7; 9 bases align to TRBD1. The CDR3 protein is CASTRDRASYEQYF. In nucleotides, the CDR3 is TGTGCCAGCACAAGGGACAGGGCTTCCTACGAGCAGTACTTC.